The clone carrying this T cell receptor (beta chain) has a handful of counts. Preparation of the TCRbeta library was carried out with unique molecular identifiers. Using its own MiXCR run on the PCR reads, TCRdb lists one record per CDR3 protein. Among approximately 230,000 distinct CDR3 sequences listed, 20% to 30% were seen once. The sample is drawn from a study of T-cell reconstitution after alpha-beta-depleted transplantation in children. The CDR3 consists of 13 residues. V was trimmed by 5 bases and J by 4 bases, leaving 11 bases between them. This sequence originates from a female patient between 2 and 10 years old who had a stem cell transplant for congenital amegakaryocytic thrombocytopenia, so the T cells may come from the graft donor. The source was PBMCs, mostly from graft donor cells, collected 360 days after TCRalphabeta/CD19-depleted stem cell transplant. The chain carries TRBV12-3 or TRBV12-4 and TRBJ1-2; D is ambiguous. The CDR3 loop is CASSPTTSYGYTF. DNA of the CDR3: TGTGCCAGCAGTCCGACGACAAGCTATGGCTACACCTTC.